These 3 T cell receptor beta chains originate from one sample sequenced in a study of T cells in Graves' hyperthyroidism and ophthalmopathy. TCR beta CDR3 regions were amplified from RNA. Primed by the HTBI set, a first-round RT-PCR was run on the TCR CDR3. TCRdb reprocessed the multiplex PCR reads with MiXCR, giving one entry per CDR3 protein. The sample yields under 300,000 distinct CDR3 sequences, roughly 15% seen once. Material for sequencing was blood. The receptors shown here come from a woman aged 50 to 60 with Graves' hyperthyroidism that later progressed to Graves' ophthalmopathy.

This clonotype has ten or more counts. The chain has TRBV7-9 and TRBJ2-1; possible D gene TRBD1, 6 bases. Germline-derived CDR1 and CDR2 are SEHNR and FQNEAQ (reference sequence). This CDR3 contains 12 residues. Trimming pared 4 bases from V and 5 bases from J, leaving 6 bases between. The CDR3 DNA reads TGTGCCAGCAGCTGGGACAACAATGAGCAGTTCTTC. Amino acids: CASSWDNNEQFF.

The chain is built from TRBV12-3 or TRBV12-4 and TRBJ2-2; D remains unclear. Trimming removed 6 bases at V and 0 bases at J, with 8 bases between. The CDR3 runs 14 residues. CDR3 amino acids: CASRRAANTGELFF. For the CDR3, the DNA is TGTGCCAGCAGACGAGCCGCGAACACCGGGGAGCTGTTTTTT.

This clonotype was counted at least ten times. J is TRBJ2-6 and V is TRBV7-9; perhaps TRBD1 as D (6 bases). Germline V gene lookup returns CDR1 SEHNR and CDR2 FQNEAQ (reference sequence). V gave up 5 bases and J gave up 0 bases, with 14 bases separating them. This CDR3 has 17 amino acids. CDR3 sequence reads: CASSRWDIDSGANVLTF. Here the CDR3 DNA reads TGTGCCAGCAGCCGCTGGGACATAGACTCTGGGGCCAACGTCCTGACTTTC.